The rows below give T cell receptor beta chains drawn from one sample of a study of T cell responses to AZD1222 COVID-19 vaccine. Profiled with immunoSEQ multiplex PCR; TCRdb holds only in-frame clones, not every one. The top ten hold 4.5% to 6.5% of the sample, which has 130,000 to 150,000 clones, roughly nine tenths seen once. The specimen was peripheral blood, collected on day 0 of AZD1222 vaccination. These receptors all come from an adult in good health. The CDR3 runs from the conserved cysteine through the conserved F or W. D genes are given only for firm matches. Rows may omit the clone size; those that give it use once, few, many or a size class.

NA | TRBJ2-1 | NA | TRBV7-2 | TGTGCCAGCAGCCTATGGGACTCAACGAAGCAGTTCTTC | CASSLWDSTKQFF
NA | TRBJ2-7 | NA | TRBV5-4 | TGTGCCAGCAGCTTGGCCGGTACCTCCTACGAGCAGTACTTC | CASSLAGTSYEQYF
NA | TRBJ2-2 | NA | TRBV6-4 | TGTGCCAGCAGTGAGGGGGGGCCCGGGGAGCTGTTTTTT | CASSEGGPGELFF
NA | TRBJ2-7 | NA | TRBV15 | TGTGCCACCAGCAGAGATTATGGGGGGGAGCAGTACTTC | CATSRDYGGEQYF
NA | TRBJ1-6 | NA | TRBV4-1 | TGCGCCAGCAGCCAAGACAGGGTTTCACCCCTCCACTTT | CASSQDRVSPLHF
TRBD1 | TRBJ2-7 | NA | TRBV7-8 | TGTGCCAGCAGCGCACCGGGACAGGGTGTCTCCTACGAGCAGTACTTC | CASSAPGQGVSYEQYF
NA | TRBJ1-2 | NA | TRBV7-9 | TGTGCCAGCAGCTCGATGGGTGGCTACACCTTC | CASSSMGGYTF
NA | TRBJ1-1 | NA | TRBV4-2 | TGTGCCAGCAGCCAGGTAGGGGAAGTCACTGAAGCTTTCTTT | CASSQVGEVTEAFF
NA | TRBJ2-3 | NA | TRBV2 | TGTGCCAGCAGTGAAGTAACCAGCACAGATACGCAGTATTTT | CASSEVTSTDTQYF
NA | TRBJ1-2 | NA | TRBV6-5 | TGTGCCAGCAGTTACTCTTCCCGGAGAGGCGGCTACACCTTC | CASSYSSRRGGYTF
NA | TRBJ2-1 | NA | TRBV19 | TGTGCCAGCCGGAGGCTAGATAACAATGAGCAGTTCTTC | CASRRLDNNEQFF
NA | TRBJ2-1 | NA | TRBV29-1 | TGCAGCGTTGAAGTCCGTGCTACCAACAATGAGCAGTTCTTC | CSVEVRATNNEQFF
TRBD1 | TRBJ2-3 | NA | TRBV29-1 | TGCAGCGGAACAACGGGACAGGTCACAGATACGCAGTATTTT | CSGTTGQVTDTQYF
NA | TRBJ1-3 | NA | TRBV7-2 | TGTGCCAGCAGCTCCCGACAGGTTGGCACCATATATTTT | CASSSRQVGTIYF
TRBD1 | TRBJ2-3 | NA | TRBV9 | TGTGCCAGCAGCCCCGGACAGGGCGGCACAGATACGCAGTATTTT | CASSPGQGGTDTQYF
TRBD1 | TRBJ1-2 | NA | TRBV4-1 | TGCGCCAGCAGCCTCAGTCCTCAGGGGGATCCTAACTATGGCTACACCTTC | CASSLSPQGDPNYGYTF
NA | TRBJ1-5 | NA | TRBV6-5 | TGTGCCAGCAGAATTGCCCGGGATCAGCCCCAGCATTTT | CASRIARDQPQHF
NA | TRBJ1-2 | NA | TRBV28 | TGTGCCAGCAGTTCCTCGAGGGGTCATAGGAATGGCTACACCTTC | CASSSSRGHRNGYTF
NA | TRBJ1-1 | NA | TRBV6-2/TRBV6-3 | TGTGCCAGCAGATACTGGGGGCCGGGTGAAGCTTTCTTT | CASRYWGPGEAFF
TRBD1 | TRBJ2-1 | few | TRBV28 | TGTGCCAGCAGTTTGCAGACAGGGGGCGAGCAGTTCTTC | CASSLQTGGEQFF
TRBD2 | TRBJ2-5 | NA | TRBV18 | TGTGCCAGCTCACCGACTAGCGGGAGACGACCAGAGACCCAGTACTTC | CASSPTSGRRPETQYF
TRBD1 | TRBJ1-1 | NA | TRBV6-5 | TGTGCCAGCAGTTCTCACAGGGGGAACACTGAAGCTTTCTTT | CASSSHRGNTEAFF
TRBD1 | TRBJ1-2 | NA | TRBV19 | TGTGCCAGTAGTCCCGGGACAGGCTGGACCGGCTACACCTTC | CASSPGTGWTGYTF
TRBD1 | TRBJ1-5 | NA | TRBV28 | TGTGCCAGCAGTCCACAGGGGGCCGGGCAGCCCCAGCATTTT | CASSPQGAGQPQHF
TRBD2 | TRBJ2-1 | once | TRBV18 | TGTGCCAGCTCACCCCCCGGGGGGGCCCACAATGAGCAGTTCTTC | CASSPPGGAHNEQFF
NA | TRBJ2-1 | NA | TRBV28 | TGTGCCAGCGGGATAGGCTACAATGAGCAGTTCTTC | CASGIGYNEQFF
NA | TRBJ1-4 | NA | TRBV6-2/TRBV6-3 | TGTGCCAGCAGTTACGGCGGGACACCGTTTTCAACTAATGAAAAACTGTTTTTT | CASSYGGTPFSTNEKLFF
NA | TRBJ1-3 | NA | TRBV7-8 | TGTGCCAGCAGCCATACTGGAAACACCATATATTTT | CASSHTGNTIYF
NA | TRBJ1-5 | NA | TRBV12-3/TRBV12-4 | TGTGCCAGCAGTTTCAGGGGAAGTCAGCCCCAGCATTTT | CASSFRGSQPQHF
NA | TRBJ2-2 | NA | TRBV7-3 | TGTGCCAGCACCTACGACAACACCGGGGAGCTGTTTTTT | CASTYDNTGELFF
NA | TRBJ1-3 | NA | TRBV7-2 | TGTGCCAGCAGACCACGGACAGCTGGAAACACCATATATTTT | CASRPRTAGNTIYF
TRBD1 | TRBJ2-3 | NA | TRBV4-1 | TGCGCCAGCAGTCAGGGGCCGGGACAGGGGATCACAGATACGCAGTATTTT | CASSQGPGQGITDTQYF
TRBD2 | TRBJ2-1 | NA | TRBV15 | TGTGCCACCACGACTTCTAGGACTAGCGATGAGCAGTTCTTC | CATTTSRTSDEQFF
NA | TRBJ2-1 | NA | TRBV5-1 | TGCGCCAGCGGGCTAGCGCCTACAAATGAGCAGTTCTTC | CASGLAPTNEQFF
NA | TRBJ1-6 | NA | TRBV30 | TGTGCCTGGGATCTGGGTTCTTATAATTCACCCCTCCACTTT | CAWDLGSYNSPLHF
NA | TRBJ1-5 | once | TRBV7-9 | TGTGCCAGCAGCTGGAGCTCCCTTAATCAGCCCCAGCATTTT | CASSWSSLNQPQHF
NA | TRBJ1-2 | NA | TRBV11-1 | TGTGCCAGCAGCTTAGTGAATGGGGGCGGCTACACCTTC | CASSLVNGGGYTF
NA | TRBJ2-1 | once | TRBV28 | TGTGCCAGCAGTGAGCCGGGGCGTGTCCTGCAGTTCTTC | CASSEPGRVLQFF
NA | TRBJ1-2 | NA | TRBV4-1 | TGCGCCAGCAGCCGTGAATTACAGGAGTACTATGGCTACACCTTC | CASSRELQEYYGYTF
TRBD2 | TRBJ2-1 | NA | TRBV5-1 | TGCGCCAGCAGCTTGGTCCTTCCTGTAGCGGGACGGAACAATGAGCAGTTCTTC | CASSLVLPVAGRNNEQFF
TRBD1 | TRBJ1-3 | NA | TRBV9 | TGTGCCAGCAGCCCCGGCGGGGACAGGGGGCTTGGAAACACCATATATTTT | CASSPGGDRGLGNTIYF
NA | TRBJ2-5 | NA | TRBV25-1 | TGTGCCAGCAGGCGGCAGAGTAGGGAGACCCAGTACTTC | CASRRQSRETQYF
TRBD1 | TRBJ1-2 | NA | TRBV14 | TGTGCCAGCAGCCAAGGACAGGGGGCCCGCTATGGCTACACCTTC | CASSQGQGARYGYTF
NA | TRBJ2-2 | NA | TRBV5-6 | TGTGCCAGCAGCGACTCGGGACTGAACACCGGGGAGCTGTTTTTT | CASSDSGLNTGELFF
NA | TRBJ1-2 | NA | TRBV6-5 | TGTGCCAGCAGTTACGCCGGGGCCTACAACAACTATGGCTACACCTTC | CASSYAGAYNNYGYTF
TRBD1 | TRBJ1-2 | NA | TRBV7-2 | TGTGCCAGCAGCCCAGCCCGGACAGGGTATGGCTACACCTTC | CASSPARTGYGYTF
NA | TRBJ2-5 | NA | TRBV9 | TGTGCCAGCAGCGTAGATGCAGGGCGAGAGACCCAGTACTTC | CASSVDAGRETQYF
NA | TRBJ1-1 | NA | TRBV5-1 | TGCGCCAGCAGCTTGAGGGGGACACTGAACACTGAAGCTTTCTTT | CASSLRGTLNTEAFF
TRBD2 | TRBJ2-7 | NA | TRBV3-1/TRBV3-2 | TGTGCCAGCAGCCAAGACTCTAGCGGGAGTTCCTACGAGCAGTACTTC | CASSQDSSGSSYEQYF